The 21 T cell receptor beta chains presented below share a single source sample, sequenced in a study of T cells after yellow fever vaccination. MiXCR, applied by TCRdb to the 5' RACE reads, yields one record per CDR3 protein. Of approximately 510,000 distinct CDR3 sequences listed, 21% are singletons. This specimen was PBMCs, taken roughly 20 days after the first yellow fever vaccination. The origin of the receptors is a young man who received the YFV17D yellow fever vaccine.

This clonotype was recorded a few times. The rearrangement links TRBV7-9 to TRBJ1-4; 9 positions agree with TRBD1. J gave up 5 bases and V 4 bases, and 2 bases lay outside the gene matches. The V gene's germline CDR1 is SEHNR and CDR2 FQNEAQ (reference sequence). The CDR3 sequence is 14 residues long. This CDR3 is CASSSGQGNEKLFF. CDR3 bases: TGTGCCAGCAGCTCCGGACAGGGGAATGAAAAACTGTTTTTT. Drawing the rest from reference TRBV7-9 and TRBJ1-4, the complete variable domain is DTGVSQNPRHKITKRGQNVTFRCDPISEHNRLYWYRQTLGQGPEFLTYFQNEAQLEKSRLLSDRFSAERPKGSFSTLEIQRTEQGDSAMYLCASSSGQGNEKLFFGSGTQLSVL.

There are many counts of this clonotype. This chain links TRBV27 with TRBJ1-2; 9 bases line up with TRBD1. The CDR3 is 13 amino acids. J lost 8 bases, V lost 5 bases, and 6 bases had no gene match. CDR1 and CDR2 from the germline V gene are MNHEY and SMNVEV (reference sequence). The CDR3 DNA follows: TGTGCCAGCAGTCCGGGGACAGGGAACGGCTACACCTTC. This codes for CASSPGTGNGYTF.

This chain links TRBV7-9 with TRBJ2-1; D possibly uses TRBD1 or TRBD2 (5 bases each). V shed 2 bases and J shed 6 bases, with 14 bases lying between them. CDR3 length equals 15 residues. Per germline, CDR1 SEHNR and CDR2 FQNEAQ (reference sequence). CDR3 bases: TGTGCCAGCAGCTTACCGGGACCCTACCTCAATGAGCAGTTCTTC. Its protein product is CASSLPGPYLNEQFF.

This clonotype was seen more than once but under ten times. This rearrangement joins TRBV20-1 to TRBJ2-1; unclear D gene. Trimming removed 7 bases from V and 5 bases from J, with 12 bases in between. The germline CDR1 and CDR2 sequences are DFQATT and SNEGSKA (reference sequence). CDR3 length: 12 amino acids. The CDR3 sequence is CSVSDQNNEQFF. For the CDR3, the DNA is TGCAGTGTCTCGGACCAAAACAATGAGCAGTTCTTC.

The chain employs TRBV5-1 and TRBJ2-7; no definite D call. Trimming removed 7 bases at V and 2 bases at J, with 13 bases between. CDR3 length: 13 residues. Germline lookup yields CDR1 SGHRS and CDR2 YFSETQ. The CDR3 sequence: CASGQNDAYEQYF. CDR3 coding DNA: TGCGCCAGCGGCCAGAACGACGCCTACGAGCAGTACTTC.

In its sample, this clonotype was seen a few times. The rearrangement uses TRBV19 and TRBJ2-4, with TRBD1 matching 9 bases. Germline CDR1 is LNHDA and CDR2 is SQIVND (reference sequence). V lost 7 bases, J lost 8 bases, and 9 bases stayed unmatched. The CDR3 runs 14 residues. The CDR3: CASTRRDREDIQYF. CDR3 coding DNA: TGTGCCAGTACCCGGCGGGACAGGGAGGACATTCAGTACTTC.

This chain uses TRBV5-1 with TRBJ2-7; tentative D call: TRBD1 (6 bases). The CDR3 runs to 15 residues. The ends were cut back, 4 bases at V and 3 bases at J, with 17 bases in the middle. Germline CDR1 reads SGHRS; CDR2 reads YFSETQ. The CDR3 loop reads CASSPRAGTRYEQYF. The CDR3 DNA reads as TGCGCCAGCAGCCCAAGAGCCGGGACACGCTACGAGCAGTACTTC.

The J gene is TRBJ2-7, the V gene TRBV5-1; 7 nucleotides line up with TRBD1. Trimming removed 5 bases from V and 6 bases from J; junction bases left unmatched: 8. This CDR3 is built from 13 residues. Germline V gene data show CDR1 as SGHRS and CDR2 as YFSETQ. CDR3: CASRLTGYPEQYF. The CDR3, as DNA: TGCGCCAGCAGGTTGACAGGGTACCCCGAGCAGTACTTC.

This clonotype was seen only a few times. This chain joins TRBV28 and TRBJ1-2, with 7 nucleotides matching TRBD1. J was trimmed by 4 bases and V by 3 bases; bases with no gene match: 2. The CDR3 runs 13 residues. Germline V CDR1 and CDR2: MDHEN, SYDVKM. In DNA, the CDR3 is TGTGCCAGCAGTTTCGGACAGGCCTATGGCTACACCTTC. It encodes CASSFGQAYGYTF.

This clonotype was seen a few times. The CDR3: CASSQGRGPYEQYF. Written as DNA, the CDR3 is TGCGCCAGCAGCCAAGGTCGCGGACCCTACGAGCAGTACTTC. V is TRBV4-3 and J is TRBJ2-7; no firm D call. The ends were cut back, 1 base at V and 2 bases at J, with 9 bases in the middle. Germline values: CDR1 LGHNA, CDR2 YSLEER. The CDR3 contains 14 residues.

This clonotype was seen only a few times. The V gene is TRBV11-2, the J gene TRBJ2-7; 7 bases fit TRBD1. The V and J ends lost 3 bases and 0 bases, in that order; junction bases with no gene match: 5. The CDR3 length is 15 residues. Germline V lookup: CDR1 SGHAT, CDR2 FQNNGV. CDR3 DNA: TGTGCCAGCAGCTTTGGAGCAGGGGGCTCCTACGAGCAGTACGTC. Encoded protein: CASSFGAGGSYEQYV.

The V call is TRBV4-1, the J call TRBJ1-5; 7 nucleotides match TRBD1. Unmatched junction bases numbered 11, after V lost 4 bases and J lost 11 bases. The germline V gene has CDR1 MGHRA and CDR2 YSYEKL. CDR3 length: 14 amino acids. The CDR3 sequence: CASSPALGQDAQHF. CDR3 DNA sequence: TGCGCCAGCAGCCCAGCCCTTGGACAGGATGCCCAGCATTTT.

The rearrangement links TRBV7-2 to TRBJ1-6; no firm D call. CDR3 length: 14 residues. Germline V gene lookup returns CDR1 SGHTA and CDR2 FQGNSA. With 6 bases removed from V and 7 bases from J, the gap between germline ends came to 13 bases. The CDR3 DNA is TGTGCCAGCAGTTATGATATAAGGAATTCACCCCTCCACTTT. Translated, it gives CASSYDIRNSPLHF. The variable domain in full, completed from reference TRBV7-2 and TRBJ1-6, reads GAGVSQSPSNKVTEKGKDVELRCDPISGHTALYWYRQSLGQGLEFLIYFQGNSAPDKSGLPSDRFSAERTGGSVSTLTIQRTQQEDSAVYLCASSYDIRNSPLHFGNGTRLTVT.

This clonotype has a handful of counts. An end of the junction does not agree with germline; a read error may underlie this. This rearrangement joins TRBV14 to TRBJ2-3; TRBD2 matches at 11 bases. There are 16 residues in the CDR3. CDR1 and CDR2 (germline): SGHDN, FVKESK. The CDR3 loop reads CASNQLAGGRTDTQYF. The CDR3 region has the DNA TGTGCCAGCAACCAATTAGCGGGGGGGCGCACAGATACGCAGTATTTT.

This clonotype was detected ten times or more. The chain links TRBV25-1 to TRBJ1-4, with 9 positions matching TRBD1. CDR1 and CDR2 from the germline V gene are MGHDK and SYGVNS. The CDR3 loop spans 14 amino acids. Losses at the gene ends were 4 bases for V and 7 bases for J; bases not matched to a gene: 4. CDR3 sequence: CASSGDREVEKLFF. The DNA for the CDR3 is TGTGCCAGCAGTGGGGACAGGGAGGTTGAAAAACTGTTTTTT.

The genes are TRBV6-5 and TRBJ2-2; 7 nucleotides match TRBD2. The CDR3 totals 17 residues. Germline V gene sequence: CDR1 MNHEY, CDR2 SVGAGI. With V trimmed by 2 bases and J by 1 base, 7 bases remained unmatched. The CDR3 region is CASSYGWAGENTGELFF. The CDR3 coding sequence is TGTGCCAGCAGTTACGGCTGGGCGGGGGAGAACACCGGGGAGCTGTTTTTT.

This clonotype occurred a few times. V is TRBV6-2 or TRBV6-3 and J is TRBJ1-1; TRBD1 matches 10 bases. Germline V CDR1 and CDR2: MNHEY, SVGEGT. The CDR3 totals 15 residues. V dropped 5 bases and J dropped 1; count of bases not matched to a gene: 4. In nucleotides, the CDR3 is TGTGCCAGCAGTGACCGGGACAGGGGGAACACTGAAGCTTTCTTT. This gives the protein CASSDRDRGNTEAFF.

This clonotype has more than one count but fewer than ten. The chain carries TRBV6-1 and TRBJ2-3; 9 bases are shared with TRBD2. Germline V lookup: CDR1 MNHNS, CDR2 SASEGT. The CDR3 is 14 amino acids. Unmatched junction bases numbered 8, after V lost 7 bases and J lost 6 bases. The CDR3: CASNSQRGDDTQYF. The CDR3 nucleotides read TGTGCCAGCAACTCCCAGCGGGGGGACGATACGCAGTATTTT.

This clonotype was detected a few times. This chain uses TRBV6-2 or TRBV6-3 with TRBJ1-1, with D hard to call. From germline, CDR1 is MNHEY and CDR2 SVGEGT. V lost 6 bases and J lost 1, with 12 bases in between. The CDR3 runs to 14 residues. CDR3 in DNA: TGTGCCAGCAGCCGGCGAATGGAGAACACTGAAGCTTTCTTT. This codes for CASSRRMENTEAFF.

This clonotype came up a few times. CDR3 amino acids: CASSFSHGNTEAFF. The DNA of the CDR3 is TGTGCCAGCAGCTTCTCACACGGGAACACTGAAGCTTTCTTT. J is TRBJ1-1 and V is TRBV7-3; D is unclear. CDR3 length: 14 residues. Germline CDR1 and CDR2: SGHTA and FQGTGA. V was cut by 3 bases and J by 1 base, with 9 bases left in between.

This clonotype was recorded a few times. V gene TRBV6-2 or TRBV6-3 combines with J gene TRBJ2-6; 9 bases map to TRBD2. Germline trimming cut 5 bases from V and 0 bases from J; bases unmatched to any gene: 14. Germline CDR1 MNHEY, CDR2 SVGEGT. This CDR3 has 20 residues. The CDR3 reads CASSPRIPGTSLSGANVLTF. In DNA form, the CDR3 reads TGTGCCAGCAGTCCGCGAATCCCCGGGACTAGCCTCTCTGGGGCCAACGTCCTGACTTTC.